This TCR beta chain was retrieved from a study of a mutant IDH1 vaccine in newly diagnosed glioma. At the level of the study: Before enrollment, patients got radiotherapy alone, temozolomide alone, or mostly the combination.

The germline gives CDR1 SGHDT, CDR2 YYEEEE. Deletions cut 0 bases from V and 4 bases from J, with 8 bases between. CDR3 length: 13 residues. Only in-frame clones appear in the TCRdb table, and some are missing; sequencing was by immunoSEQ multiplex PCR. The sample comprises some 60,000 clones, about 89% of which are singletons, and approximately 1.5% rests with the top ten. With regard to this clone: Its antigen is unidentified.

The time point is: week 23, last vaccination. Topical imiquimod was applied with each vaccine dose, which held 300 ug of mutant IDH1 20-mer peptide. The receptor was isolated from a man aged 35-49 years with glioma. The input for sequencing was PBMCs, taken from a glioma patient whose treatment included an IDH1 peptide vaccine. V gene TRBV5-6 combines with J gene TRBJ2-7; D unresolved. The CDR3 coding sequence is TGTGCCAGCAGCTTGGCACAGACATACGAGCAGTACTTC. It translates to CASSLAQTYEQYF.